Detailed here is one T cell receptor beta chain. Its matching antigen is unknown. The CDR3 extends over 14 amino acids. This specimen belongs to a study of T-cell memory formation after mild COVID-19. Study summary: TCR clusters mostly belonged to single donors. Whole-study findings and limits: Certain responding clones were present in pre-infection memory, suggesting participation of cross-reactive memory. While clones contracting from day 15 to 85 were balanced between CD4 and CD8, later expanders leaned CD4+. The study found contracting CD4+ clones mainly in CM and EM and contracting CD8+ clones in EMRA.

Via MiXCR, TCRdb re-called the 5' RACE reads, giving one row per CDR3 protein. The table shows under 200,000 distinct CDR3 sequences, with under 14% occurring only once. The chain employs TRBV21-1 and TRBJ2-7. TRBV21-1 is a listed pseudogene. Sequencing was done on a sample of PBMCs or a T cell subset sorted from them (not recorded which). The clonotype comes from a man aged 18 to 29 who had mild COVID-19 (a few samples of this study predate the infection). Cell type and time point are not known. The CDR3 DNA reads as TGTGCCAGCAGCAAAGGAGGCGGATCCTACGAGCAGTACGTC. This sequence encodes CASSKGGGSYEQYV.